The 22 T cell receptor beta chains presented below share a single source sample, sequenced in a study of cytotoxic CD8 clonotypes in ibrutinib-treated CLL. Clones were read by immunoSEQ multiplex PCR, and TCRdb kept only the in-frame ones, dropping some. The table lists tens of thousands of clones, 70% to 80% of them singletons. The input for sequencing was PBMCs, taken after 12 months of ibrutinib treatment. The receptors were gathered from a human donor with chronic lymphocytic leukemia.

The rearrangement links TRBV13 to TRBJ2-7; D perhaps matches TRBD2 (6 bases). Germline V gives CDR1 PRHDT, CDR2 FYEKMQ (reference sequence). The CDR3 totals 17 residues. V was cut by 5 bases and J by 5 bases, with 25 bases left in between. In nucleotides, the CDR3 is TGTGCCAGCAGCCCCGGCCCATACGACCCTAGCGTCAACGAGCAGTACTTC. Translated: CASSPGPYDPSVNEQYF.

The rearrangement joins TRBV5-1 to TRBJ2-3; maybe TRBD2 (6 bases). V lost 0 bases, J lost 5 bases, and 13 bases lay in between. CDR3 length: 15 amino acids. Germline CDR1 SGHRS, CDR2 YFSETQ. The CDR3 coding sequence is TGCGCCAGCAGCTTGGATGCCGGGAGTGAAGATACGCAGTATTTT. It encodes CASSLDAGSEDTQYF.

V is TRBV28 and J is TRBJ2-7; a weak D match, TRBD1 (6 bases). The CDR3 is 13 residues long. V shed 5 bases and J shed 4 bases, with 12 bases lying between them. Per the germline V gene, CDR1 is MDHEN and CDR2 is SYDVKM. The CDR3 reads CASSHRDIYEQYF. In nucleotides, the CDR3 is TGTGCCAGCAGTCACCGGGACATTTACGAGCAGTACTTC.

The chain combines TRBV28 with TRBJ1-4, with 8 bases identical to TRBD1. V shed 10 bases, J shed 4 bases, and the junction held 5 bases outside the gene matches. This CDR3 comprises 13 residues. In germline, CDR1 is MDHEN, CDR2 SYDVKM. CDR3 DNA sequence: TGTGCCATCGAGGACAGGGTTAATGAAAAACTGTTTTTT. It encodes CAIEDRVNEKLFF. Complete variable domain (other parts from reference TRBV28 and TRBJ1-4): DVKVTQSSRYLVKRTGEKVFLECVQDMDHENMFWYRQDPGLGLRLIYFSYDVKMKEKGDIPEGYSVSREKKERFSLILESASTNQTSMYLCAIEDRVNEKLFFGSGTQLSVL.

The V call is TRBV7-9, the J call TRBJ2-1; a weak D match, TRBD2 (6 bases). This CDR3 has 14 amino acids. Deletions cut 2 bases from V and 7 bases from J, with 12 bases between. Germline V gives CDR1 SEHNR, CDR2 FQNEAQ (reference sequence). The CDR3 reads CASSLLRGTNEQFF. In DNA, the CDR3 is TGTGCCAGCAGCTTATTGCGGGGTACGAATGAGCAGTTCTTC.

This sequence joins TRBV4-1 and TRBJ2-3; a weak D match, TRBD1 (6 bases). Trimming took 0 bases from V and 6 from J, leaving 16 bases between them. CDR1 MGHRA and CDR2 YSYEKL come from the germline V gene. The CDR3 loop spans 16 amino acids. CDR3 sequence: CASSQDWGLGADTQYF. CDR3 nucleotides: TGCGCCAGCAGCCAAGATTGGGGGTTGGGGGCGGATACGCAGTATTTT.

The chain combines TRBV7-2 with TRBJ2-5, with D unclear. This CDR3 is 15 amino acids long. Between the trimmed V and J ends, which lost 0 bases and 5 bases, there was a span of 13 bases. CDR1 and CDR2 (germline): SGHTA, FQGNSA. The CDR3: CASSLAGLLGETQYF. Written as DNA, the CDR3 is TGTGCCAGCAGCTTAGCTGGGCTGCTTGGGGAGACCCAGTACTTC.

The chain links TRBV5-4 to TRBJ1-4; D is unresolved. The germline V gene has CDR1 SGHNT and CDR2 YYREEE (reference sequence). The V end lost 9 bases, the J end lost 3 bases, and 15 bases lay between the germline ends. This CDR3 region has 14 residues. The CDR3 loop reads CATQEDGPNEKLFF. The CDR3 DNA is TGTGCCACGCAGGAAGACGGACCTAATGAAAAACTGTTTTTT.

The chain uses TRBV27 and TRBJ2-5; D is perhaps TRBD2 (7 bases). The CDR3 contains 15 residues. V lost 1 base and J 4 bases, leaving 13 bases between the germline ends. The germline V gene encodes CDR1 MNHEY and CDR2 SMNVEV (reference sequence). The chain's CDR3 is CASSLWGGQGETQYF. The CDR3 DNA follows: TGTGCCAGCAGTTTATGGGGGGGGCAGGGAGAGACCCAGTACTTC.

The chain couples TRBV19 to TRBJ1-1; 7 bases are shared with TRBD1. CDR1 is LNHDA, CDR2 SQIVND, per germline (reference sequence). Trimming at V came to 4 bases and at J to 4 bases, leaving 6 bases not matched to a gene. This CDR3 has 14 residues. CDR3 sequence reads: CASSREGARTEAFF. Here the CDR3 DNA reads TGTGCCAGTAGTAGGGAGGGGGCGCGCACTGAAGCTTTCTTT.

The V gene is TRBV9, the J gene TRBJ2-5; D might be TRBD2 (5 bases). This CDR3 is 13 amino acids long. The V and J ends lost 0 bases and 3 bases respectively, with 6 bases between them. Germline V gene lookup returns CDR1 SGDLS and CDR2 YYNGEE. The CDR3 here is CASSVVGEETQYF. The DNA of the CDR3 is TGTGCCAGCAGCGTAGTCGGGGAAGAGACCCAGTACTTC. The complete variable domain, with remaining parts taken from reference TRBV9 and TRBJ2-5, reads DSGVTQTPKHLITATGQRVTLRCSPRSGDLSVYWYQQSLDQGLQFLIQYYNGEERAKGNILERFSAQQFPDLHSELNLSSLELGDSALYFCASSVVGEETQYFGPGTRLLVL.

The gene calls are TRBV27 and TRBJ2-7; no clear D gene. Trimming shortened V by 6 bases and J by 2 bases, and 8 bases separated the two germline ends. The CDR3 runs to 12 residues. Germline values: CDR1 MNHEY, CDR2 SMNVEV (reference sequence). The CDR3 nucleotides read TGTGCCAGCAGCGCGGCCCCCTACGAGCAGTACTTC. Its protein product is CASSAAPYEQYF.

This sequence joins TRBV9 and TRBJ2-2; D remains ambiguous. Germline CDR1 SGDLS, CDR2 YYNGEE. V was shortened by 7 bases and J by 1 base, with 8 bases between the two germline ends. This CDR3 region has 13 residues. The CDR3 region is CASASQNTGELFF. Written as DNA, the CDR3 is TGTGCCAGCGCCAGCCAGAACACCGGGGAGCTGTTTTTT.

Comment on this clone: Other DNA sequences from this sample encode an identical CDR3 as well. J is TRBJ2-7 and V is TRBV7-2; D possibly uses TRBD1 or TRBD2 (6 bases each). Trimming took off 0 bases at V and 2 bases at J, with 11 bases between the two ends. The germline CDR1 and CDR2 sequences are SGHTA and FQGNSA. The CDR3 runs to 15 residues. CDR3 sequence reads: CASSLAGGPTYEQYF. The DNA of the CDR3 is TGTGCCAGCAGCTTAGCGGGGGGCCCCACCTACGAGCAGTACTTC.

This chain joins TRBV2 and TRBJ2-7; the D is unclear. The CDR3 spans 11 residues. Trimming removed 6 bases at V and 5 bases at J, with 8 bases between. Looked up from germline, CDR1 is SNHLY and CDR2 is FYNNEI. The CDR3 bases are TGTGCCAGCAGGCCCGTCGACGAGCAGTACTTC. Translating gives CASRPVDEQYF.

This chain joins TRBV6-1 and TRBJ1-6; possible D gene TRBD1, 5 bases. Trimming left V 2 bases short and J 8 bases short, with 13 bases between. The CDR3 loop spans 15 amino acids. Per the germline V gene, CDR1 is MNHNS and CDR2 is SASEGT. In DNA form, the CDR3 reads TGTGCCAGCAGTGAACTCCAAACCAGGGATTCACCCCTCCACTTT. Amino acids: CASSELQTRDSPLHF.

The gene calls are TRBV9 and TRBJ2-6; D call uncertain. CDR3 length: 15 residues. V was pared by 5 bases and J by 4 bases, with 13 bases between. Per the germline V gene, CDR1 is SGDLS and CDR2 is YYNGEE. CDR3 amino acids: CASSALGAGANVLTF. DNA for the CDR3: TGTGCCAGCAGTGCCTTGGGTGCCGGGGCCAACGTCCTGACTTTC.

In its sample, this clone was seen a few times. In nucleotides, the CDR3 is TGTGCCAGCAGTGAATTTGCGGGGGGCGGCGAGCAGTACTTC. Encoded protein: CASSEFAGGGEQYF. The chain carries TRBV6-1 and TRBJ2-7; 8 positions match TRBD2. V was clipped by 2 bases and J by 6 bases; unmatched bases: 6. Germline V gene sequence: CDR1 MNHNS, CDR2 SASEGT. The CDR3 sequence is 14 residues long.

This clone appeared once. The CDR3: CASTNPRGQGGNTIYF. The CDR3 coding sequence is TGTGCCAGTACCAATCCTCGGGGACAGGGAGGAAACACCATATATTTT. This rearrangement joins TRBV19 to TRBJ1-3; 9 bases map to TRBD1. V dropped 7 bases and J dropped 4; count of bases not matched to a gene: 11. This CDR3 has 16 residues. The germline V gene encodes CDR1 LNHDA and CDR2 SQIVND (reference sequence).

This sequence joins TRBV4-1 and TRBJ1-1; weak D call: TRBD1 (5 bases). From germline, CDR1 is MGHRA and CDR2 YSYEKL. With 4 bases removed from V and 4 bases from J, the gap between germline ends came to 7 bases. The CDR3 is 12 residues long. The DNA of the CDR3 is TGCGCCAGCAGCCGGGGGGTCACTGAAGCTTTCTTT. Residues: CASSRGVTEAFF.

The genes are TRBV30 and TRBJ1-4; TRBD1 might be the D (5 bases). The CDR3 runs 16 residues. V gave up 1 base and J gave up 0 bases, with 12 bases separating them. The germline CDR1 and CDR2 sequences are GTSNPN and SVGIG (reference sequence). The CDR3 here is CAWSDPGTATNEKLFF. The CDR3 DNA sequence: TGTGCCTGGAGTGACCCCGGGACTGCAACTAATGAAAAACTGTTTTTT.

CDR3 nucleotide sequence: TGCGCCAGCAGCCCGGACAGCCAAGAGACCCAGTACTTC. Protein: CASSPDSQETQYF. The chain employs TRBV5-1 and TRBJ2-5; D perhaps matches TRBD1 (6 bases). In germline, CDR1 is SGHRS, CDR2 YFSETQ. The CDR3 runs 13 residues. The V and J ends lost 4 bases and 1 base respectively, with 8 bases between them.